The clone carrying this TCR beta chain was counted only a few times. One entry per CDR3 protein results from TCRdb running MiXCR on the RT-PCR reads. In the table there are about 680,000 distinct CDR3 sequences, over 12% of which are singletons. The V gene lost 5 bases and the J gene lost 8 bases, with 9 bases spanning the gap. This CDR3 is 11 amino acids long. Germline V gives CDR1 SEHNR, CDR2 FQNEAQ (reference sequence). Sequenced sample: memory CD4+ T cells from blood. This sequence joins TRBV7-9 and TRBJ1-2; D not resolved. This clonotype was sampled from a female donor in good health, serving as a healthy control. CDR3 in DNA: TGTGCCAGCAGCCCCCTCATGGGCTACACCTTC. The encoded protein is CASSPLMGYTF.